A single sample gave rise to the 26 T cell receptor beta chains below, sequenced in a study of vaccination and CD4 T cells after COVID-19. Sequence data for DNA of cultured CD4+ T cells were generated by the Oncomine TCR Beta short-read assay. TCRdb itself ran the PCR reads through MiXCR, one entry per CDR3 protein. Among over 10,000 distinct CDR3 sequences listed, 60% to 75% were seen once. These receptors' antigens are unknown. The treatment was: roughly 10-day PBMC culture with coronavirus spike peptide pools or control peptides (ViraFEST assay). Sequenced: CD4+ T cells from blood, cultured in vitro. The receptors here all came from a human donor who had recovered from COVID-19.

This clonotype turned up a few times. This sequence joins TRBV4-2 and TRBJ2-7, with TRBD2 matching over 10 bases. The CDR3 is 15 amino acids. The ends lost 1 base at V and 0 bases at J; junction bases unmatched: 0. Germline V gives CDR1 LGHNA, CDR2 YNFKEQ. The CDR3 DNA sequence: TGTGCCAGCAGCCAAGGACTAGCGGGCTCCTACGAGCAGTACTTC. This sequence encodes CASSQGLAGSYEQYF.

This clonotype has only a few counts. V usage is TRBV27 and J usage is TRBJ2-2; TRBD2 might be the D (6 bases). CDR1 and CDR2 from the germline V gene are MNHEY and SMNVEV (reference sequence). Trimming removed 3 bases from V and 7 bases from J, with 12 bases in between. The CDR3 length is 14 residues. CDR3 nucleotide sequence: TGTGCCAGCAGTTTGGAGGGGAGAGGCGGGGAGCTGTTTTTT. Translation gives CASSLEGRGGELFF.

This clonotype has a handful of counts. The genes are TRBV20-1 and TRBJ1-1; no reliable D call. V dropped 7 bases and J dropped 1 base, with 10 bases sitting between them. Germline V gene data show CDR1 as DFQATT and CDR2 as SNEGSKA (reference sequence). The CDR3 consists of 12 residues. The CDR3: CSGREGNTEAFF. The CDR3 DNA is TGCAGTGGCCGGGAGGGGAACACTGAAGCTTTCTTT.

The V and J genes are TRBV6-1 and TRBJ2-7, with 8 bases fitting TRBD2. The CDR3 is 13 residues long. V was clipped by 5 bases and J by 5 bases; unmatched bases: 5. Germline CDR1 MNHNS, CDR2 SASEGT. CDR3 sequence (DNA): TGTGCCAGCAGTCGCGGACTAGCCCACGAGCAGTACTTC. Its protein is CASSRGLAHEQYF.

The chain combines TRBV6-1 with TRBJ1-2; 9 nucleotides align to TRBD1. This CDR3 region has 13 residues. V shed 6 bases, J shed 3 bases, and the junction held 2 bases outside the gene matches. CDR1 MNHNS and CDR2 SASEGT come from the germline V gene. CDR3 amino acids: CASRRTGDYGYTF. CDR3 coding DNA: TGTGCCAGCAGACGGACAGGGGACTATGGCTACACCTTC.

The genes are TRBV28 and TRBJ1-1; D call uncertain. V was pared by 5 bases and J by 1 base, with 14 bases between. The CDR3 runs 15 residues. CDR1 is MDHEN, CDR2 SYDVKM, per germline. This chain's CDR3 is CASSKAAYRNTEAFF. CDR3 DNA sequence: TGTGCCAGCAGTAAAGCGGCTTACAGGAACACTGAAGCTTTCTTT.

The J gene is TRBJ1-2, the V gene TRBV10-3; 8 bases map to TRBD1. CDR3 length: 16 amino acids. CDR1 is ENHRY, CDR2 SYGVKD, per germline. The ends lost 2 bases at V and 3 bases at J; junction bases unmatched: 8. The CDR3 sequence is CAISEASAGGYYGYTF. Here the CDR3 DNA reads TGTGCCATCAGTGAGGCGTCGGCAGGGGGCTACTATGGCTACACCTTC.

This clonotype was seen a few times. The J gene is TRBJ2-3, the V gene TRBV20-1, with D tentatively TRBD1 or TRBD2 (5 bases each). The V end lost 4 bases, the J end lost 0 bases, and 17 bases lay between the germline ends. Germline V lookup: CDR1 DFQATT, CDR2 SNEGSKA (reference sequence). CDR3 length: 16 amino acids. The CDR3 reads CSAIGARDPSTDTQYF. In DNA, the CDR3 is TGCAGTGCTATTGGGGCCCGGGACCCTAGCACAGATACGCAGTATTTT.

This clonotype is deemed medium-sized. V gene TRBV7-9 combines with J gene TRBJ2-7; 9 bases map to TRBD1. Germline V gene lookup returns CDR1 SEHNR and CDR2 FQNEAQ (reference sequence). CDR3 length: 14 amino acids. V lost 2 bases to trimming and J lost 6 bases; unmatched junction nucleotides: 5. The CDR3 DNA follows: TGTGCCAGCAGCTTACAGGGACAGGGAATCGAGCAGTACTTC. Translated: CASSLQGQGIEQYF.

In its sample, this clonotype was seen a few times. The chain uses TRBV20-1 and TRBJ2-5, with TRBD2 matching over 12 bases. After removal of 6 bases from V and 5 bases from J, the junction contained 10 bases not matched to a gene. CDR1 DFQATT and CDR2 SNEGSKA come from the germline V gene (reference sequence). The CDR3 extends over 15 amino acids. The chain's CDR3 is CSAPNRLAGVETQYF. The CDR3 DNA sequence: TGCAGTGCCCCAAACAGACTAGCGGGAGTGGAGACCCAGTACTTC.

The V and J genes are TRBV6-5 and TRBJ1-6; tentatively, D is TRBD1 (5 bases). V was trimmed by 2 bases and J by 9 bases, leaving 11 bases between them. The CDR3 has 14 residues. Germline CDR1 is MNHEY and CDR2 is SVGAGI. In DNA, the CDR3 is TGTGCCAGCAGTTACCGGGGCACGGGTTCACCCCTCCACTTT. Its protein product is CASSYRGTGSPLHF.

The genes are TRBV12-3 or TRBV12-4 and TRBJ2-3; 7 bases map to TRBD1. J gave up 6 bases and V 5 bases, and 14 bases lay outside the gene matches. The CDR3 has 16 amino acids. The CDR3 nucleotides are TGTGCCAGCAGTCAGGGGTTCGGGACAGAGATGGATACGCAGTATTTT. Translated: CASSQGFGTEMDTQYF.

The chain recombines TRBV27 with TRBJ2-3; no definite D call. The length of the CDR3 is 13 residues. Trimming shortened V by 6 bases and J by 6 bases, and 13 bases separated the two germline ends. Germline CDR1 reads MNHEY; CDR2 reads SMNVEV (reference sequence). As DNA, the CDR3 is TGTGCCAGCAGGTGGCGAATCGAGGATACGCAGTATTTT. It codes for CASRWRIEDTQYF.

This chain joins TRBV21-1 and TRBJ2-1; TRBD2 is taken as the D call from the table, unchecked against the DNA. TRBV21-1 is recorded as a pseudogene. The CDR3 length is 12 residues. The CDR3 DNA sequence: TGTGCCATCACTAGCGGGAGGAATGAGCAGTTCTTC. Encoded protein: CAITSGRNEQFF.

This rearrangement joins TRBV19 to TRBJ1-5; 7 bases map to TRBD1. J gave up 7 bases and V 7 bases, and 7 bases lay outside the gene matches. Germline V gene lookup returns CDR1 LNHDA and CDR2 SQIVND (reference sequence). This CDR3 is 13 amino acids long. CDR3 nucleotide sequence: TGTGCCAGTACCTCGGACAGGACCCAGCCCCAGCATTTT. Protein sequence: CASTSDRTQPQHF.

V gene TRBV20-1 combines with J gene TRBJ2-2, with D unclear. Germline V gives CDR1 DFQATT, CDR2 SNEGSKA (reference sequence). Between the trimmed V and J ends, which lost 2 bases and 2 bases, there was a span of 6 bases. The CDR3 is 13 residues long. The CDR3 region has the DNA TGCAGTGCTAGAAACGTCAACACCGGGGAGCTGTTTTTT. This codes for CSARNVNTGELFF.

This clonotype has a handful of counts. This chain uses TRBV20-1 with TRBJ2-5, with D unclear. V was trimmed by 4 bases and J by 1 base, leaving 16 bases between them. Germline CDR1 reads DFQATT; CDR2 reads SNEGSKA (reference sequence). The CDR3 is 15 residues long. The CDR3 sequence: CSAKRSAIFQETQYF. The CDR3 DNA follows: TGCAGTGCTAAGAGGTCGGCAATCTTCCAAGAGACCCAGTACTTC.

The chain uses TRBV28 and TRBJ1-2, with D possibly being TRBD1 (5 bases). V was pared by 8 bases and J by 0 bases, with 10 bases between. In germline, CDR1 is MDHEN, CDR2 SYDVKM. This CDR3 contains 13 residues. CDR3 coding DNA: TGTGCCAGCGGCCTGACAGCTAACTATGGCTACACCTTC. It encodes CASGLTANYGYTF.

The table lists this clonotype with a count of one. The gene calls are TRBV15 and TRBJ2-1; D uncertain. CDR3 length equals 15 residues. The V and J ends lost 1 base and 2 bases respectively, with 9 bases between them. The germline V gene has CDR1 LNHNV and CDR2 YYDKDF (reference sequence). CDR3 loop: CATSRAAGTYNEQFF. As DNA, the CDR3 is TGTGCCACCAGCAGAGCGGCAGGCACCTACAATGAGCAGTTCTTC.

The chain is built from TRBV20-1 and TRBJ1-4; unclear D gene. Trimming shortened V by 0 bases and J by 7 bases, and 9 bases separated the two germline ends. Per germline, CDR1 DFQATT and CDR2 SNEGSKA (reference sequence). CDR3 length: 13 amino acids. CDR3 nucleotide sequence: TGCAGTGCTAGAGATCTGGGCGCTGAAAAACTGTTTTTT. Protein sequence: CSARDLGAEKLFF.

The DNA for the CDR3 is TGTGCCAGCAGTTTGATGACAAGGGAGCCAAAACTGTTTTTT. Protein sequence: CASSLMTREPKLFF. The V and J genes are TRBV6-5 and TRBJ1-4, with D unresolved. Germline V gene lookup returns CDR1 MNHEY and CDR2 SVGAGI. V was trimmed by 4 bases and J by 10 bases, leaving 16 bases between them. CDR3 size: 14 residues.

V usage is TRBV12-3 or TRBV12-4 and J usage is TRBJ1-4, with TRBD1 matching over 8 bases. V shed 5 bases and J 14 bases; nucleotides not matched to a gene: 7. The CDR3 contains 12 residues. CDR3 nucleotide sequence: TGTGCCAGCAGTCAAGGGGACAGGAGGCTGTTTTTT. It encodes CASSQGDRRLFF.

This clonotype was detected only a few times. This chain joins TRBV7-8 and TRBJ2-1; 7 bases match TRBD2. Germline V gives CDR1 SGHVS, CDR2 FQNEAQ. The CDR3 is made up of 16 amino acids. The junction had 9 bases not matched to a gene; V was cut back by 6 bases and J by 1 base. CDR3 DNA sequence: TGTGCCAGCAGACTATCGGGTAGCGGGTCCTACAATGAGCAGTTCTTC. As protein: CASRLSGSGSYNEQFF. The full variable domain, rest sourced from reference TRBV7-8 and TRBJ2-1, is GAGVSQSPRYKVAKRGQDVALRCDPISGHVSLFWYQQALGQGPEFLTYFQNEAQLDKSGLPSDRFFAERPEGSVSTLKIQRTQQEDSAVYLCASRLSGSGSYNEQFFGPGTRLTVL.

The chain is built from TRBV30 and TRBJ2-7; D possibly corresponds to TRBD2 (5 bases). CDR1 and CDR2 from the germline V gene are GTSNPN and SVGIG (reference sequence). The CDR3 spans 11 residues. For the CDR3, the DNA is TGTATAGCGTATTCCGGCTACGAGCAGTACTTC. As protein: CIAYSGYEQYF. Variable domain in full (rest from reference TRBV30 and TRBJ2-7): SQTIHQWPATLVQPVGSPLSLECTVEGTSNPNLYWYRQAAGRGLQLLFYSVGIGQISSEVPQNLSASRPQDRQFILSSKKLLLSDSGFYLCIAYSGYEQYFGPGTRLTVT.

The CDR3 protein is CASSLTGSYNSPLHF. The CDR3 coding sequence is TGTGCCAGCAGCCTGACAGGGTCCTATAATTCACCCCTCCACTTT. The V gene is TRBV12-3 or TRBV12-4, the J gene TRBJ1-6; TRBD1 matches at 7 bases. Losses at the gene ends were 6 bases for V and 1 base for J; bases not matched to a gene: 3. This CDR3 is 15 amino acids long.

There are a few counts of this clonotype. The chain recombines TRBV6-1 with TRBJ2-5; D is possibly TRBD2 (5 bases). CDR1 is MNHNS, CDR2 SASEGT, per germline. V lost 6 bases, J lost 5 bases, and 13 bases lay in between. This CDR3 is 13 amino acids long. This CDR3 is CASRVRGLETQYF. CDR3 nucleotides: TGTGCCAGCAGGGTCCGGGGTTTGGAGACCCAGTACTTC.